This is a list of T cell receptor beta chains from one sample in a study of T cell responses to AZD1222 COVID-19 vaccine. The assay was immunoSEQ multiplex PCR, and TCRdb's table has in-frame clones only and misses some. The table has 150,000 to 200,000 clones, about 85% seen once. Sequenced material: peripheral blood, taken on day 0 of AZD1222 vaccination. Receptor source: an adult in good health. Each CDR3 is given with its conserved first and last residue. Each record gives: D gene, clone size, V gene, CDR3 length, J gene, CDR3 DNA, CDR3 protein. A D gene is named only where the DNA matches it firmly. Some rows have no size entry. The others give once, few or many, or a class for an expanded clone.

D gene: -; clone size: -; V gene: TRBV6-2/TRBV6-3; CDR3 length: 15; J gene: TRBJ2-1; CDR3 DNA: TGTGCCAGCAGTGCGCGGGTGCCCTCCTACAATGAGCAGTTCTTC; CDR3 protein: CASSARVPSYNEQFF
D gene: -; clone size: -; V gene: TRBV12-5; CDR3 length: 15; J gene: TRBJ2-1; CDR3 DNA: TGTGCTAGTGGTGCCCGGACGAACTCCTACAATGAGCAGTTCTTC; CDR3 protein: CASGARTNSYNEQFF
D gene: -; clone size: once; V gene: TRBV3-1/TRBV3-2; CDR3 length: 15; J gene: TRBJ2-5; CDR3 DNA: TGTGCCAGCAGCCCTCGGGTGGGGACTCAAGAGACCCAGTACTTC; CDR3 protein: CASSPRVGTQETQYF
D gene: -; clone size: -; V gene: TRBV27; CDR3 length: 15; J gene: TRBJ2-7; CDR3 DNA: TGTGCCAGCAGGCTCTTTAGTCCGGGAACCTACGAGCAGTACTTC; CDR3 protein: CASRLFSPGTYEQYF
D gene: TRBD2; clone size: -; V gene: TRBV28; CDR3 length: 15; J gene: TRBJ2-7; CDR3 DNA: TGTGCCAGCAGTTCCCTAGCGGGAGTCACACACGAGCAGTACTTC; CDR3 protein: CASSSLAGVTHEQYF
D gene: -; clone size: -; V gene: TRBV3-1/TRBV3-2; CDR3 length: 13; J gene: TRBJ1-1; CDR3 DNA: TGTGCCAGCAGCCTAACAGGGTTTCCTGAAGCTTTCTTT; CDR3 protein: CASSLTGFPEAFF
D gene: -; clone size: -; V gene: TRBV12-3/TRBV12-4; CDR3 length: 13; J gene: TRBJ1-5; CDR3 DNA: TGTGCCAGCAGTTTAGTAGGCAATCAGCCCCAGCATTTT; CDR3 protein: CASSLVGNQPQHF
D gene: -; clone size: -; V gene: TRBV6-5; CDR3 length: 12; J gene: TRBJ2-7; CDR3 DNA: TGTGCTTTGGCACTTAGCTCCTACGAGCAGTACTTC; CDR3 protein: CALALSSYEQYF
D gene: -; clone size: -; V gene: TRBV12-3/TRBV12-4; CDR3 length: 13; J gene: TRBJ1-6; CDR3 DNA: TGTGCCAGCAGTTCCGGAGGGGATTCACCCCTCCACTTT; CDR3 protein: CASSSGGDSPLHF
D gene: TRBD2; clone size: -; V gene: TRBV19; CDR3 length: 17; J gene: TRBJ2-7; CDR3 DNA: TGTGCCAGTATCAGCCCCGGGACTAGCGGGAGCTCCTACGAGCAGTACTTC; CDR3 protein: CASISPGTSGSSYEQYF
D gene: -; clone size: -; V gene: TRBV12-3/TRBV12-4; CDR3 length: 11; J gene: TRBJ1-2; CDR3 DNA: TGTGCCACACAGGTTAACTATGGCTACACCTTC; CDR3 protein: CATQVNYGYTF
D gene: -; clone size: -; V gene: TRBV12-3/TRBV12-4; CDR3 length: 13; J gene: TRBJ1-1; CDR3 DNA: TGTGCCAGCACCCTCGCAGAGAACACTGAAGCTTTCTTT; CDR3 protein: CASTLAENTEAFF
D gene: -; clone size: -; V gene: TRBV5-6; CDR3 length: 12; J gene: TRBJ1-6; CDR3 DNA: TGTGCCAGCAGCTTGGCCCGGGGCCCGGAGGACTTT; CDR3 protein: CASSLARGPEDF
D gene: -; clone size: few; V gene: TRBV28; CDR3 length: 16; J gene: TRBJ2-6; CDR3 DNA: TGTGCCAGCACCTTAGGTGGGGTCTCTGGGGCCAACGTCCTGACTTTC; CDR3 protein: CASTLGGVSGANVLTF
D gene: TRBD1; clone size: -; V gene: TRBV7-9; CDR3 length: 14; J gene: TRBJ1-5; CDR3 DNA: TGTGCCAGCAGCTTTCCGGGACAGAATCAGCCCCAGCATTTT; CDR3 protein: CASSFPGQNQPQHF
D gene: TRBD1; clone size: -; V gene: TRBV30; CDR3 length: 17; J gene: TRBJ1-2; CDR3 DNA: TGTGCCTGGGTACCGGGACAGAGCTCCTATTCGGGCTATGGCTACACCTTC; CDR3 protein: CAWVPGQSSYSGYGYTF
D gene: -; clone size: -; V gene: TRBV6-1; CDR3 length: 13; J gene: TRBJ1-2; CDR3 DNA: TGTGCCAGCGGTGATGGGACGGTCTATGGCTACACCTTC; CDR3 protein: CASGDGTVYGYTF
D gene: -; clone size: -; V gene: TRBV11-2; CDR3 length: 12; J gene: TRBJ1-5; CDR3 DNA: TGTGCCAGCAGCTCGTCTGGCCAGCCCCAGCATTTT; CDR3 protein: CASSSSGQPQHF
D gene: -; clone size: -; V gene: TRBV6-1; CDR3 length: 16; J gene: TRBJ1-2; CDR3 DNA: TGTGCCAGCAGTGATGCCTTCACAGCGACTAACTATGGCTACACCTTC; CDR3 protein: CASSDAFTATNYGYTF
D gene: TRBD2; clone size: -; V gene: TRBV3-1/TRBV3-2; CDR3 length: 20; J gene: TRBJ2-3; CDR3 DNA: TGTGCCAGCAGACTGGAAGGTAGCGGGAGAGGCGGGGCGAGTTCAGATACGCAGTATTTT; CDR3 protein: CASRLEGSGRGGASSDTQYF
D gene: -; clone size: -; V gene: TRBV19; CDR3 length: 16; J gene: TRBJ2-7; CDR3 DNA: TGTGCCAGTAGTATTGCCGGGACGGCCAGCTCCTACGAGCAGTACTTC; CDR3 protein: CASSIAGTASSYEQYF
D gene: -; clone size: -; V gene: TRBV5-5; CDR3 length: 14; J gene: TRBJ1-3; CDR3 DNA: TGTGCCAGCAGCTCTCAAGGCTCTGGAAACACCATATATTTT; CDR3 protein: CASSSQGSGNTIYF
D gene: -; clone size: -; V gene: TRBV6-5; CDR3 length: 14; J gene: TRBJ1-2; CDR3 DNA: TGTGCCACCAATATTCCCCGAAGGGGGGGCGGCTACACCTTC; CDR3 protein: CATNIPRRGGGYTF
D gene: TRBD1; clone size: -; V gene: TRBV11-1; CDR3 length: 14; J gene: TRBJ2-7; CDR3 DNA: TGTGCCAGCAGCTTTAGCAGGGGGTCTCAGGTGCAGTACTTC; CDR3 protein: CASSFSRGSQVQYF
D gene: TRBD2; clone size: -; V gene: TRBV7-3; CDR3 length: 16; J gene: TRBJ2-7; CDR3 DNA: TGTGCCAGCAGTGTATCACGGGCTAGCGGGTCCTACGAGCAGTACTTC; CDR3 protein: CASSVSRASGSYEQYF
D gene: -; clone size: -; V gene: TRBV6-5; CDR3 length: 15; J gene: TRBJ1-5; CDR3 DNA: TGTGCCAGCAGTTACTCGCGGGGTAGCAATCAGCCCCAGCATTTT; CDR3 protein: CASSYSRGSNQPQHF
D gene: TRBD1; clone size: -; V gene: TRBV18; CDR3 length: 14; J gene: TRBJ1-1; CDR3 DNA: TGTGCCAGCTCACCAAGGGGGCTCGTCACTGAAGCTTTCTTT; CDR3 protein: CASSPRGLVTEAFF